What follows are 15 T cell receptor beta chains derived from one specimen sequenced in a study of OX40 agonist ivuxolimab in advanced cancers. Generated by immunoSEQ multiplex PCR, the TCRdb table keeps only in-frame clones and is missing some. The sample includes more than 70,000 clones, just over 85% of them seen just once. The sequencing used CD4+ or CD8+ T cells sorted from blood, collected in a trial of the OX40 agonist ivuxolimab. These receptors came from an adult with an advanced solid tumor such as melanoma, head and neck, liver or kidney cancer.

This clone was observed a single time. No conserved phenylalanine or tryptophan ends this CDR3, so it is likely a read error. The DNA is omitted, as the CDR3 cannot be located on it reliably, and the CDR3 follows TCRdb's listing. The CDR3 reads CASSSGPP. The chain links TRBV7-3 to TRBJ1-1. Germline V CDR1 and CDR2: SGHTA, FQGTGA. The CDR3 adds up to 8 amino acids, both ends counted.

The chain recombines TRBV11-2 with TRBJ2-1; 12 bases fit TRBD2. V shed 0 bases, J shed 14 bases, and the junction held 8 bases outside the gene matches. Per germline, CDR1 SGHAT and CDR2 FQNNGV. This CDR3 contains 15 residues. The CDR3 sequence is CASSLEWSSGGGKFF. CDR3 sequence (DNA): TGTGCCAGCAGCTTAGAATGGTCTAGCGGGGGGGGCAAGTTCTTC.

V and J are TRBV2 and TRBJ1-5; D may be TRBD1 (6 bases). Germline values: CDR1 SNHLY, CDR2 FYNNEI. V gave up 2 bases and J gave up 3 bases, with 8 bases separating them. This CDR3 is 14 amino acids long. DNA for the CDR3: TGTGCCAGCAGTGAACAGGGGAACAATCAGCCCCAGCATTTT. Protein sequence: CASSEQGNNQPQHF.

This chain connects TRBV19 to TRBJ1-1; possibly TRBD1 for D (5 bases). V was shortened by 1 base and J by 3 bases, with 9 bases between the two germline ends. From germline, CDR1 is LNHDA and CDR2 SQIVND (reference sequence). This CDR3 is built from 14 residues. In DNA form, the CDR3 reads TGTGCCAGTAGTATAGCCAGGGATGACACTGAAGCTTTCTTT. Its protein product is CASSIARDDTEAFF.

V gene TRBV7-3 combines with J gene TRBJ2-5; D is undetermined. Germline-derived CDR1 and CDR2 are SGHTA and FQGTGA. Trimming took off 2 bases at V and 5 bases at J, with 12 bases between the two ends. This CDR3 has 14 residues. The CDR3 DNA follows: TGTGCCAGCAGCTTAGGCTATAGTGGGGAGACCCAGTACTTC. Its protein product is CASSLGYSGETQYF.

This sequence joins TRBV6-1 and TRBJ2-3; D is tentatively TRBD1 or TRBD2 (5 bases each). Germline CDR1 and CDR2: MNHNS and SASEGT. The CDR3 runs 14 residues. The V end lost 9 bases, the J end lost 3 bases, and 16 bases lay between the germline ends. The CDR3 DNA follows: TGTGCCAGACTGGGACGACCGGATACAGATACGCAGTATTTT. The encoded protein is CARLGRPDTDTQYF.

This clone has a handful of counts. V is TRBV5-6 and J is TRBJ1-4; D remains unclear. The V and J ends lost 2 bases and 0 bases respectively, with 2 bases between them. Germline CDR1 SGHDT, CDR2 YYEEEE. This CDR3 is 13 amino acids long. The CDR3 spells CASSFPTNEKLFF. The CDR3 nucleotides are TGTGCCAGCAGCTTCCCAACTAATGAAAAACTGTTTTTT.

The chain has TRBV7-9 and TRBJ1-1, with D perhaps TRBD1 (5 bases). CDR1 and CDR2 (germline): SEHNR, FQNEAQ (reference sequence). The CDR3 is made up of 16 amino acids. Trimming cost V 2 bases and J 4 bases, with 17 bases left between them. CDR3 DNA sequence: TGTGCCAGCAGCTTACTGGGCCCCGGCGGGGGCACTGAAGCTTTCTTT. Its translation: CASSLLGPGGGTEAFF.

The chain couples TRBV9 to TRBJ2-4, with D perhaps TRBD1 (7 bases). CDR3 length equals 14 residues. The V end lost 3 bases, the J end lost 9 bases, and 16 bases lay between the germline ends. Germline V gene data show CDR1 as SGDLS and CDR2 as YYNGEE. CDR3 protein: CASSAGTQGGIQYF. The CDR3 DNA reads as TGTGCCAGCAGCGCGGGGACCCAGGGGGGCATTCAGTACTTC.

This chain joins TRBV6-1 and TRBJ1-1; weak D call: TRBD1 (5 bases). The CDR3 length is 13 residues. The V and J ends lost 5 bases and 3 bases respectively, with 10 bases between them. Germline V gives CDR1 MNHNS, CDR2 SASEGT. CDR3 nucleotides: TGTGCCAGCAGTATTCAGGGTTACACTGAAGCTTTCTTT. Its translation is CASSIQGYTEAFF.

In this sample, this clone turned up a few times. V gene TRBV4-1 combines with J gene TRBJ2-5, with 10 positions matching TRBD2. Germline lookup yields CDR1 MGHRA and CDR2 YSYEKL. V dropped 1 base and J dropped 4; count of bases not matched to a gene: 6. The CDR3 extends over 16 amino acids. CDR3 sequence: CASSQVSLAGIETQYF. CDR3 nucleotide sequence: TGCGCCAGCAGCCAAGTATCACTAGCGGGGATAGAGACCCAGTACTTC.

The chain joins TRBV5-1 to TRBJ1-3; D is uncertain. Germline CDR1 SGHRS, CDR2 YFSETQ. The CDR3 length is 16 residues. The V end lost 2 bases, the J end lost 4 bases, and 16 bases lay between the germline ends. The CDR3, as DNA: TGCGCCAGCAGCTTACGGACGGATCCTTCGGGAAACACCATATATTTT. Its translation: CASSLRTDPSGNTIYF.

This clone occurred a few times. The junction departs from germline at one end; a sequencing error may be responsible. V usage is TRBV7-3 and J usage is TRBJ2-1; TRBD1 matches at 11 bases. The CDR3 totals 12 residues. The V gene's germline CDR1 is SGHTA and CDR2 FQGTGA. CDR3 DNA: TGTGCCAGCAGCCCCACGGACAGGGGGCTTATCTTC. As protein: CASSPTDRGLIF.

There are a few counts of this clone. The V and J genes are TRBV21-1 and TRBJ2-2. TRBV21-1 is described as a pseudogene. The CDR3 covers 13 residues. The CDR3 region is CASSKAPTGELFF. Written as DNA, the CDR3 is TGTGCCAGCAGCAAAGCGCCGACCGGGGAGCTGTTTTTT.

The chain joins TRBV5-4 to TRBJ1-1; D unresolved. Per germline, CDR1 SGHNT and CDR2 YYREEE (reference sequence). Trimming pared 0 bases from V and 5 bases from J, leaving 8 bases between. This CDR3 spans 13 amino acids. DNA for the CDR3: TGTGCCAGCAGCTTGGGTTCGCGTACTGAAGCTTTCTTT. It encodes CASSLGSRTEAFF.